This TCR beta chain was recorded in a study of human T cells and chemical hapten exposure. Study overall: The sensitizer, 2% DPC, was used on roughly 2 cm by roughly 2 cm of upper inner arm skin. Weekly administration of diphenylcyclopropenone to the scalp of patients continued throughout the approximately 24-week study. The patients, most of them female, presented with alopecia areata, totalis or universalis.

Indicated time point: patch test 2, 6 weeks after DPC sensitization. Treatment of the sample: therapeutic diphenylcyclopropenone sensitization with weekly scalp DPC. This clonotype has ten or more counts. Its antigen is undetermined. TCRdb re-analysed the RACE reads in MiXCR, keeping a single row per CDR3 protein. The table has approximately 91,000 distinct CDR3 sequences, 11% seen once. The CDR3 has 13 amino acids. V lost 1 base and J lost 1, with 4 bases in between. General study findings and limits: TCRs exceeding a frequency of 1 in 1000 stayed unchanged under DPC sensitization.

The specimen was whole blood, collected in connection with sensitization to the hapten diphenylcyclopropenone (DPC). The receptor comes from a man aged 18 to 30 with alopecia areata. Some clones in this sample may be carry-over from other donors' samples. J is TRBJ1-1 and V is TRBV12-3 or TRBV12-4; D is unclear. CDR3 sequence: CASSLVRNTEAFF. Written as DNA, the CDR3 is TGTGCCAGCAGTTTAGTACGGAACACTGAAGCTTTCTTT.